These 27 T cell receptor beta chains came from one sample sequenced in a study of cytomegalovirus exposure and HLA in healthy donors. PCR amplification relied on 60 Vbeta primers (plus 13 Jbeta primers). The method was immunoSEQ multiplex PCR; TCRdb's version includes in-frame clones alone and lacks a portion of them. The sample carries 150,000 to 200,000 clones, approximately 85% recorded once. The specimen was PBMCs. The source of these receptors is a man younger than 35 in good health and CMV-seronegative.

The CDR3 bases are TGTGCCAGCAGCTTGGGGTCAGGGCACGGCGGAAATCAGTACTTC. Translating gives CASSLGSGHGGNQYF. The chain is built from TRBV7-2 and TRBJ2-7, with TRBD1 as a possible D gene (5 bases). Between the trimmed V and J ends, which lost 3 bases and 10 bases, there was a span of 22 bases. Germline V gene lookup returns CDR1 SGHTA and CDR2 FQGNSA. This CDR3 comprises 15 residues.

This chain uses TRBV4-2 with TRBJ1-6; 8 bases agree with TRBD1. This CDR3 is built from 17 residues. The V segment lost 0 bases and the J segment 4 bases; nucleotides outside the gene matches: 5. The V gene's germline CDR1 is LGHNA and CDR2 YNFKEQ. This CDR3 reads CASSQDPQGEYNSPLHF. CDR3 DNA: TGTGCCAGCAGCCAAGACCCACAGGGGGAATATAATTCACCCCTCCACTTT.

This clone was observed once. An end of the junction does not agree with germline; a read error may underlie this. The DNA of the CDR3 is TGTGCCAGCAGCTCGGGACAGGGGTACCAAGAGGCCCAGTACTTC. Its translation: CASSSGQGYQEAQYF. The chain couples TRBV6-5 to TRBJ2-5; 10 bases map to TRBD1. In germline, CDR1 is MNHEY, CDR2 SVGAGI. This CDR3 is built from 15 residues.

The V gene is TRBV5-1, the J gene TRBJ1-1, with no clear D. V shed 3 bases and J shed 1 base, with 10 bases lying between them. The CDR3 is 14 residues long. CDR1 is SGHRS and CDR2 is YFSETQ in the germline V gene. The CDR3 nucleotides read TGCGCCAGCAGCTCGCGGGGTCCGAACACTGAAGCTTTCTTT. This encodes CASSSRGPNTEAFF.

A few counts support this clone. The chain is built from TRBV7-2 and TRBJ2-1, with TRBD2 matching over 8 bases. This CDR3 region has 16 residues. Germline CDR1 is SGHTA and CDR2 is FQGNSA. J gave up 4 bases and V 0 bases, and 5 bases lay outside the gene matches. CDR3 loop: CASSLALAGLYNEQFF. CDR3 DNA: TGTGCCAGCAGCTTAGCTCTAGCGGGCTTATACAATGAGCAGTTCTTC. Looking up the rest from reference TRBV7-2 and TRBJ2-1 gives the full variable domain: GAGVSQSPSNKVTEKGKDVELRCDPISGHTALYWYRQSLGQGLEFLIYFQGNSAPDKSGLPSDRFSAERTGGSVSTLTIQRTQQEDSAVYLCASSLALAGLYNEQFFGPGTRLTVL.

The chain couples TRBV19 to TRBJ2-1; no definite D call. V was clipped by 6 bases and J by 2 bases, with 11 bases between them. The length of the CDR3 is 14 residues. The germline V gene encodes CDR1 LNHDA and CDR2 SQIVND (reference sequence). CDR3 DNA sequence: TGTGCCAGTAGGGCGGCATCAACCTACAATGAGCAGTTCTTC. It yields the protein CASRAASTYNEQFF.

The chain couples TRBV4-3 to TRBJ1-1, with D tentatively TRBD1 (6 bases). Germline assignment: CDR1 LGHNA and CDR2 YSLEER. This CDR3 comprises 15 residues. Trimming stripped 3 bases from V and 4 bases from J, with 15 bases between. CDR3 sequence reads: CASSQERQVRTEAFF. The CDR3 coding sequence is TGCGCCAGCAGCCAGGAAAGACAGGTCCGCACTGAAGCTTTCTTT.

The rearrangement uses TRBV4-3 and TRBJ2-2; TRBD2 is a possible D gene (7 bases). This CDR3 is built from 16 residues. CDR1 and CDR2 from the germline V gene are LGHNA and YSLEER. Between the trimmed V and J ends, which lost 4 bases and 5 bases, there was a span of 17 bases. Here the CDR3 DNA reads TGCGCCAGCAGCCCAGTTGCGGGGGCCTATACCGGGGAGCTGTTTTTT. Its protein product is CASSPVAGAYTGELFF.

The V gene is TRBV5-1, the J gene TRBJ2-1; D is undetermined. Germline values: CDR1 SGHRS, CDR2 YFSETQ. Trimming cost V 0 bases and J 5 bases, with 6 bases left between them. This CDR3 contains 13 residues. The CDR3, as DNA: TGCGCCAGCAGCTTGGACTCTAACAATGAGCAGTTCTTC. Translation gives CASSLDSNNEQFF.

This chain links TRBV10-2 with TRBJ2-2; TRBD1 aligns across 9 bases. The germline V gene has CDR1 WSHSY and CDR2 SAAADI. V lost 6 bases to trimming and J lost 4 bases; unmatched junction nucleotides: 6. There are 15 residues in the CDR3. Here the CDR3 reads CASRQGARGTGELFF. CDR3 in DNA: TGCGCCAGCAGACAGGGGGCGCGCGGCACCGGGGAGCTGTTTTTT.

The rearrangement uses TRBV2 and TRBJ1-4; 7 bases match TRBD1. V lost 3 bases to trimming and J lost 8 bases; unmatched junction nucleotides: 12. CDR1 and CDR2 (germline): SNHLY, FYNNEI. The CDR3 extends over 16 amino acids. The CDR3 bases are TGTGCCAGCAGTGATCCACGACAGGGTGAAAGAGAAAAACTGTTTTTT. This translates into CASSDPRQGEREKLFF.

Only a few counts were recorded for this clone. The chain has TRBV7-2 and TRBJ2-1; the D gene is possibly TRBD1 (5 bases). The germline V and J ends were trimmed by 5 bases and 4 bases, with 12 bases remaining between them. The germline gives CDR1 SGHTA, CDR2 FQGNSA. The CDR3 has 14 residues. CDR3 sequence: CASSPGQVYNEQFF. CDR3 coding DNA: TGTGCCAGCAGCCCAGGGCAGGTTTACAATGAGCAGTTCTTC. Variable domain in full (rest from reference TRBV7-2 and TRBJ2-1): GAGVSQSPSNKVTEKGKDVELRCDPISGHTALYWYRQSLGQGLEFLIYFQGNSAPDKSGLPSDRFSAERTGGSVSTLTIQRTQQEDSAVYLCASSPGQVYNEQFFGPGTRLTVL.

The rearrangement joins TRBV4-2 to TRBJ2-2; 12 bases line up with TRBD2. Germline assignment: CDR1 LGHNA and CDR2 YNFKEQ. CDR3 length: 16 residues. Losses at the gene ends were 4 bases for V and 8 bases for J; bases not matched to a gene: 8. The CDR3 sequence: CASSPGTSGRTGELFF. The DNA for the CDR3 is TGTGCCAGCAGCCCCGGTACTAGCGGGAGGACTGGGGAGCTGTTTTTT.

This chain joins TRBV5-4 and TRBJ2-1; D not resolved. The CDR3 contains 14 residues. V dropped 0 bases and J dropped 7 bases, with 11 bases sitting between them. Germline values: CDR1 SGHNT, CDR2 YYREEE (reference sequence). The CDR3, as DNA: TGTGCCAGCAGCTTGGGTAGCCTGAATAATGAGCAGTTCTTC. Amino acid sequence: CASSLGSLNNEQFF.

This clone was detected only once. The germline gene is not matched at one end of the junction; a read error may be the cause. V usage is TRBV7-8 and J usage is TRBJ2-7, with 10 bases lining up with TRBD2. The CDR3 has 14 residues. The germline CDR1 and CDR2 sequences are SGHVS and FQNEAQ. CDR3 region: CASSLAGLAYAQYF. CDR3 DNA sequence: TGTGCCAGCAGCTTAGCGGGACTAGCGTACGCGCAGTACTTC.

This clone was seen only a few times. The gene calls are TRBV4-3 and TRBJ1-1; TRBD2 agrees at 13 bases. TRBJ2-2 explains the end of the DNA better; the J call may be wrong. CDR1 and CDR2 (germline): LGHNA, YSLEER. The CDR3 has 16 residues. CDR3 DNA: TGCGCCAGCAGCCCTGGACTAGCGGGGGTCACCGGGGAGCTGTTTTTT. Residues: CASSPGLAGVTGELFF.

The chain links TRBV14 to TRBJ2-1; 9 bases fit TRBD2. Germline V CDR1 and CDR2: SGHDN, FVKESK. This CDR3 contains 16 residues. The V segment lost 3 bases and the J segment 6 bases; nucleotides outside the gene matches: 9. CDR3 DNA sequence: TGTGCCAGCAGCCACTTTCGGCTAGCGGGGCTCAATGAGCAGTTCTTC. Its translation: CASSHFRLAGLNEQFF.

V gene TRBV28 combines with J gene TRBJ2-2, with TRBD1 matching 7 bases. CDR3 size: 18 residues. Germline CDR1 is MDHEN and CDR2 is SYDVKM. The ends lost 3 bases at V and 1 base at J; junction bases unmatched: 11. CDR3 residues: CASSFGAGGLLNTGELFF. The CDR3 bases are TGTGCCAGCAGTTTCGGGGCAGGGGGTCTATTGAACACCGGGGAGCTGTTTTTT.

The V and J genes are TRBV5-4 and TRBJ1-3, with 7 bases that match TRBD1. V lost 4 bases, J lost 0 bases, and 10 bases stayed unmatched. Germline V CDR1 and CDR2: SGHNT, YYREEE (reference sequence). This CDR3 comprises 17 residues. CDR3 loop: CASSGPGQTFSGNTIYF. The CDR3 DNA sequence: TGTGCCAGCAGCGGACCGGGACAGACTTTCTCTGGAAACACCATATATTTT.

The chain's CDR3 is CAISESRRTDNQPQHF. The CDR3 DNA reads TGTGCCATCAGTGAGTCTCGGCGGACAGACAATCAGCCCCAGCATTTT. The chain uses TRBV10-3 and TRBJ1-5; tentatively, D is TRBD1 (6 bases). Germline V gives CDR1 ENHRY, CDR2 SYGVKD. V was shortened by 0 bases and J by 3 bases, with 12 bases between the two germline ends. The CDR3 is made up of 16 amino acids.

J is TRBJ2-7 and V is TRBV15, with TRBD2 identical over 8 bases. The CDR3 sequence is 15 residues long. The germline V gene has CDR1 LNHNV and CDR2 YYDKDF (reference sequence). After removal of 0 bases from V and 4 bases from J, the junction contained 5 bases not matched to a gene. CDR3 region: CATSRERGAGYEQYF. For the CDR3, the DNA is TGTGCCACCAGCAGAGAGCGGGGGGCCGGGTACGAGCAGTACTTC.

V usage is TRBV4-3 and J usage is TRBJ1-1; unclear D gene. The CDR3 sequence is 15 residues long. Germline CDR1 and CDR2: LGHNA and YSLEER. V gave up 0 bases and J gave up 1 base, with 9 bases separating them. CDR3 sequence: CASSQDEGTNTEAFF. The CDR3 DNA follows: TGCGCCAGCAGCCAAGATGAGGGAACGAACACTGAAGCTTTCTTT.

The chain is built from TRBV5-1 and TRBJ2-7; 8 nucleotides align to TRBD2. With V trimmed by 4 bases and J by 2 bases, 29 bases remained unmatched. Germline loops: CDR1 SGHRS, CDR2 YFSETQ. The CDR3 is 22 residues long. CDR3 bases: TGCGCCAGCAGCCCAACCCCCTTACGGGGGACTAGATTCGAGCGAGGTCCCTACGAGCAGTACTTC. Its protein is CASSPTPLRGTRFERGPYEQYF.

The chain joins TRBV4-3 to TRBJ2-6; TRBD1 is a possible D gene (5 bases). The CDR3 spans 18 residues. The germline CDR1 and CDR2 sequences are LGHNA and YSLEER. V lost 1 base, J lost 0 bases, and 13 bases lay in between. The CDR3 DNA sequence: TGCGCCAGCAGCCAAGTGGGGCCAGGGCTCTCTGGGGCCAACGTCCTGACTTTC. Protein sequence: CASSQVGPGLSGANVLTF.

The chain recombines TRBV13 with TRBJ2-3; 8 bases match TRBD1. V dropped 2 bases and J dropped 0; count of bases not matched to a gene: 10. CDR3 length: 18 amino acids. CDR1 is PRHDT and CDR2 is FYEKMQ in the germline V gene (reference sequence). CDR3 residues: CASSLSPGQGQSTDTQYF. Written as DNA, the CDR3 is TGTGCCAGCAGCTTATCCCCCGGACAGGGCCAGAGCACAGATACGCAGTATTTT.

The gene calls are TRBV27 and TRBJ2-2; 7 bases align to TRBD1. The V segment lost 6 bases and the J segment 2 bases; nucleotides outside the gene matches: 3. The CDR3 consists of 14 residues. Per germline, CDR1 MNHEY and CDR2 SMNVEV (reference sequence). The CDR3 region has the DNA TGTGCCAGCAGCAGACAGGGTAACACCGGGGAGCTGTTTTTT. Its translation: CASSRQGNTGELFF.

CDR3 residues: CASRGSGTEAFF. CDR3 in DNA: TGTGCCAGCAGGGGGTCGGGAACTGAAGCTTTCTTT. The rearrangement uses TRBV2 and TRBJ1-1, with unresolved D. Trimming left V 6 bases short and J 5 bases short, with 10 bases between. CDR3 size: 12 residues. Germline V gives CDR1 SNHLY, CDR2 FYNNEI. Variable domain in full (rest from reference TRBV2 and TRBJ1-1): EPEVTQTPSHQVTQMGQEVILRCVPISNHLYFYWYRQILGQKVEFLVSFYNNEISEKSEIFDDQFSVERPDGSNFTLKIRSTKLEDSAMYFCASRGSGTEAFFGQGTRLTVV.